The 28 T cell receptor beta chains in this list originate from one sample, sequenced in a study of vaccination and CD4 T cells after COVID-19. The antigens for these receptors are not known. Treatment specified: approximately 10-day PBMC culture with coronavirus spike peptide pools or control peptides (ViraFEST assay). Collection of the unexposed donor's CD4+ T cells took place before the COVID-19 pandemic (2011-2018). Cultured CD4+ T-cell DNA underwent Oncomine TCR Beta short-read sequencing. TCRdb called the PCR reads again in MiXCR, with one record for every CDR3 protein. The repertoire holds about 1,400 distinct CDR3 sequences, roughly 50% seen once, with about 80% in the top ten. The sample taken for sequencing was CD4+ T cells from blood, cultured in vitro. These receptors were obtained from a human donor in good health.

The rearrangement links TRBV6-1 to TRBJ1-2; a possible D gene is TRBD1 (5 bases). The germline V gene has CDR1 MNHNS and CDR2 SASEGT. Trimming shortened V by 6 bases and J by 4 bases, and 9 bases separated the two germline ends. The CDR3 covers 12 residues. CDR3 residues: CASSPTGYGYTF. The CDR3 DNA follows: TGTGCCAGCAGCCCTACAGGCTATGGCTACACCTTC.

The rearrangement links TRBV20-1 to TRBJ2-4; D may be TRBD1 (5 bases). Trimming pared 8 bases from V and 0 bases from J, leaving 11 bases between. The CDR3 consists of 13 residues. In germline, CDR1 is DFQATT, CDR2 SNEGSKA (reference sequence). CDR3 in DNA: TGCAGTTCAGGGATTCTAGCCAAAAACATTCAGTACTTC. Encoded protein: CSSGILAKNIQYF.

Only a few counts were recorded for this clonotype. The CDR3: CASSLGPEADTQYF. CDR3 nucleotide sequence: TGTGCCAGCAGCTTAGGTCCCGAGGCAGATACGCAGTATTTT. The chain couples TRBV7-2 to TRBJ2-3; D ambiguous. Trimming took 1 base from V and 4 from J, leaving 9 bases between them. Germline V CDR1 and CDR2: SGHTA, FQGNSA. The CDR3 runs 14 residues.

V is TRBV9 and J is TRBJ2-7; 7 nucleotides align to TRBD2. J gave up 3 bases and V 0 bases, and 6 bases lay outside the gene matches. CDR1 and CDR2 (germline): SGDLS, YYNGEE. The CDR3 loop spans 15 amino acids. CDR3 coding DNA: TGTGCCAGCAGCGTAGCGGAGGGAGGGTTCTACGAGCAGTACTTC. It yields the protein CASSVAEGGFYEQYF.

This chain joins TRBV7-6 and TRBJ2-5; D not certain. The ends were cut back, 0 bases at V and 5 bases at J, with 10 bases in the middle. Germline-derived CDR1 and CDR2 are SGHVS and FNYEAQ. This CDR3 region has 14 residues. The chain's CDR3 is CASSLAFLVETQYF. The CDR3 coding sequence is TGTGCCAGCAGCTTAGCTTTCCTAGTGGAGACCCAGTACTTC.

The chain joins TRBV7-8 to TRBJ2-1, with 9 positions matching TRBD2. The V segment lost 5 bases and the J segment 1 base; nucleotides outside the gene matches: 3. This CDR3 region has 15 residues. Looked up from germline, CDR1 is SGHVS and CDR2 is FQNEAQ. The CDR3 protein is CASSMTSGSYNEQFF. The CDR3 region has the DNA TGTGCCAGCAGCATGACTAGCGGATCCTACAATGAGCAGTTCTTC.

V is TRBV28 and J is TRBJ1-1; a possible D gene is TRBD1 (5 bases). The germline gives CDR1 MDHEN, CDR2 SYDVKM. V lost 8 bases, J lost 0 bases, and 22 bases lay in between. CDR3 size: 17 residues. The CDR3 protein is CASPPQGSYTLNTEAFF. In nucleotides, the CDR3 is TGTGCCAGCCCGCCTCAGGGCAGCTACACATTGAACACTGAAGCTTTCTTT.

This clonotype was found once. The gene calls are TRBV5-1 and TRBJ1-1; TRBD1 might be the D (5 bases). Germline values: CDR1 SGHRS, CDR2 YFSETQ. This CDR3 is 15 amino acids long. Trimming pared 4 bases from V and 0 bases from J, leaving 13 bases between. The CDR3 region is CASSPMGGMNTEAFF. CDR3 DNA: TGCGCCAGCAGCCCAATGGGGGGTATGAACACTGAAGCTTTCTTT.

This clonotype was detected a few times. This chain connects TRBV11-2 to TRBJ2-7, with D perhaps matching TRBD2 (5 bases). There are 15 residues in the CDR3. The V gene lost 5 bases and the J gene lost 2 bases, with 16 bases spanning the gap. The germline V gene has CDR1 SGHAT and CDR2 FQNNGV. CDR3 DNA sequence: TGTGCCAGCAGCCCAAGGTCCAGGAGGACCTACGAGCAGTACTTC. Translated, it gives CASSPRSRRTYEQYF.

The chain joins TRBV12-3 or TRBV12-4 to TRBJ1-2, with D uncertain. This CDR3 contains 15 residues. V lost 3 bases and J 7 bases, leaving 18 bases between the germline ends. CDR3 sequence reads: CASSFRVRSEGGYTF. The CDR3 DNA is TGTGCCAGCAGTTTCCGGGTTCGGTCTGAGGGTGGCTACACCTTC.

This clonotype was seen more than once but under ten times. The CDR3 region is CSAEIMGRGSNQPQHF. CDR3 DNA sequence: TGCAGTGCAGAGATCATGGGGAGAGGGAGCAATCAGCCCCAGCATTTT. V gene TRBV20-1 combines with J gene TRBJ1-5; D ambiguous. Germline lookup yields CDR1 DFQATT and CDR2 SNEGSKA (reference sequence). The V end was cut by 6 bases, the J end by 1 base, with 19 bases between. CDR3 size: 16 residues.

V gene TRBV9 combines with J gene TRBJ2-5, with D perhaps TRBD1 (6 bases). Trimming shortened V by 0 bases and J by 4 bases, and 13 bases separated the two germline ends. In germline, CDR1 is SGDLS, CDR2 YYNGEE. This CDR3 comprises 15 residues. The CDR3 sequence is CASSVAGASLETQYF. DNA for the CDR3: TGTGCCAGCAGCGTAGCAGGGGCTAGCCTAGAGACCCAGTACTTC.

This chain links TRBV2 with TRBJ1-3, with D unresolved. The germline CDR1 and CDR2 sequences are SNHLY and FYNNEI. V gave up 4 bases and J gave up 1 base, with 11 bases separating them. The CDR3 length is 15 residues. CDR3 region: CASSGVDESGNTIYF. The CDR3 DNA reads TGTGCCAGCAGTGGGGTGGATGAATCTGGAAACACCATATATTTT.

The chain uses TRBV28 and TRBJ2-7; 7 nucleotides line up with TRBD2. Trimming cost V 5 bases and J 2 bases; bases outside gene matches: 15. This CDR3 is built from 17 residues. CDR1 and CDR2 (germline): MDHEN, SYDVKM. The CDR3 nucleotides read TGTGCCAGCAGTCCGCCGCTAGCGGCGCCGAGAACCTACGAGCAGTACTTC. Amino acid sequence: CASSPPLAAPRTYEQYF. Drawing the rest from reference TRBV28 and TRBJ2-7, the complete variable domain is DVKVTQSSRYLVKRTGEKVFLECVQDMDHENMFWYRQDPGLGLRLIYFSYDVKMKEKGDIPEGYSVSREKKERFSLILESASTNQTSMYLCASSPPLAAPRTYEQYFGPGTRLTVT.

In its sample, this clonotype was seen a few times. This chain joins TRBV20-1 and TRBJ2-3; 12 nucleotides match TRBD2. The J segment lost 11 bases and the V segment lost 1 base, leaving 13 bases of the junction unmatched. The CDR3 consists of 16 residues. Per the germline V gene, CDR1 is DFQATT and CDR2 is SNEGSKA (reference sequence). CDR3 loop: CSARAGTSGLEGGQYF. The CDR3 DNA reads TGCAGTGCTAGAGCAGGGACTAGCGGGCTTGAGGGGGGGCAGTATTTT.

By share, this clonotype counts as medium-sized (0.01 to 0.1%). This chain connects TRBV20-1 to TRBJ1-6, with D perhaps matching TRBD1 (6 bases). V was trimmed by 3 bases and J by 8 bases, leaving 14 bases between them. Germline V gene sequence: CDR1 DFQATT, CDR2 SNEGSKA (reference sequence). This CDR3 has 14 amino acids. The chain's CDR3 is CSARKSGAHSPLHF. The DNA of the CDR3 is TGCAGTGCTAGGAAGTCAGGGGCGCATTCACCCCTCCACTTT.

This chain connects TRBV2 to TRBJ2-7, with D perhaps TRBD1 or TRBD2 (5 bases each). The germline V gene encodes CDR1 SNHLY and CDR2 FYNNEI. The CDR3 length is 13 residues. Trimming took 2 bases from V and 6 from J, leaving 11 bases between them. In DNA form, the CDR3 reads TGTGCCAGCAGTGAAATTAGGGACGGCGAGCAGTACTTC. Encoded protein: CASSEIRDGEQYF.

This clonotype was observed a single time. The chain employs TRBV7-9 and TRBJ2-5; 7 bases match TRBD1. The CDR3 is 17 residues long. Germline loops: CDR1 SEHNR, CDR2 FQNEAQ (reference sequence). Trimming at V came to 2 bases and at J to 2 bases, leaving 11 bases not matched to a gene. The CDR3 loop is CASSLRTGTFIQETQYF. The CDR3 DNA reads TGTGCCAGCAGCTTAAGGACAGGAACGTTTATACAAGAGACCCAGTACTTC.

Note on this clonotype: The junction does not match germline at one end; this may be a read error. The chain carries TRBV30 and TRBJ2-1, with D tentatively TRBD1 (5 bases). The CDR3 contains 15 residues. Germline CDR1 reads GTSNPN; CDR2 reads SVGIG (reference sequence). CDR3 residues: CAWARQSISCNEQFF. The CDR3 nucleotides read TGTGCCTGGGCCCGACAGAGCATCTCCTGCAATGAGCAGTTCTTC. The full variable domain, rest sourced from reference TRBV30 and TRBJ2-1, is SQTIHQWPATLVQPVGSPLSLECTVEGTSNPNLYWYRQAAGRGLQLLFYSVGIGQISSEVPQNLSASRPQDRQFILSSKKLLLSDSGFYLCAWARQSISCNEQFFGPGTRLTVL.

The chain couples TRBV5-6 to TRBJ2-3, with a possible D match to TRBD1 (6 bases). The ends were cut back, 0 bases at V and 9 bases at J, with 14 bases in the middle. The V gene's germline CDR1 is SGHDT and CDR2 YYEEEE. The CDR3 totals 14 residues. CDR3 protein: CASSLAGQRGTQYF. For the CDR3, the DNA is TGTGCCAGCAGCTTGGCCGGACAGAGAGGCACGCAGTATTTT.

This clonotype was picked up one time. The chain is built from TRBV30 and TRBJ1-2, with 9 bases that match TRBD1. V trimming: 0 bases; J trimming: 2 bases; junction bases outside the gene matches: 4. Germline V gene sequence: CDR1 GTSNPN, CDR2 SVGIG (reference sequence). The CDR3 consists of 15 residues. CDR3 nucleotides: TGTGCCTGGAGTGTACAGGGGACAGGGAACTATGGCTACACCTTC. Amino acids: CAWSVQGTGNYGYTF. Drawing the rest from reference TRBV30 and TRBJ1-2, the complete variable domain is SQTIHQWPATLVQPVGSPLSLECTVEGTSNPNLYWYRQAAGRGLQLLFYSVGIGQISSEVPQNLSASRPQDRQFILSSKKLLLSDSGFYLCAWSVQGTGNYGYTFGSGTRLTVV.

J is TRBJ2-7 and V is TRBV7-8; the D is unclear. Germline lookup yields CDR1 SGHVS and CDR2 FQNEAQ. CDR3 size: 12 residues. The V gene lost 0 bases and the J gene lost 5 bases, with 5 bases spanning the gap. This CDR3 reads CASSLARHEQYF. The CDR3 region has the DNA TGTGCCAGCAGCTTAGCGCGCCACGAGCAGTACTTC.

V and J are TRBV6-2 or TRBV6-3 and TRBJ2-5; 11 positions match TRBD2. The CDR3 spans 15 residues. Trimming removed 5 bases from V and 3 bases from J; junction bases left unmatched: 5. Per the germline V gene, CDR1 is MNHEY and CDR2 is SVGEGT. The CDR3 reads CASSTPTSGKETQYF. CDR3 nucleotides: TGTGCCAGCAGTACCCCGACTAGCGGGAAAGAGACCCAGTACTTC.

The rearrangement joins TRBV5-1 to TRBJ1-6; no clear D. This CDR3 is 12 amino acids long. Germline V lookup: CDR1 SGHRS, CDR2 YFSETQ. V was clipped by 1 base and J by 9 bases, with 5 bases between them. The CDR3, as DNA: TGCGCCAGCAGCTTGAACGGTTCACCCCTCCACTTT. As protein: CASSLNGSPLHF.

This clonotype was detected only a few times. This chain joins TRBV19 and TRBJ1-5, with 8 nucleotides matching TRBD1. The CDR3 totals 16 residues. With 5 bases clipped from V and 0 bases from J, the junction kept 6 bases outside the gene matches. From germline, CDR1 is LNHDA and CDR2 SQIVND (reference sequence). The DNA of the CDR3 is TGTGCCAGTAGTCCAGGGACAGGTTATAGCAATCAGCCCCAGCATTTT. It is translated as CASSPGTGYSNQPQHF.

This chain's CDR3 is CSARAAGQGQPQHF. DNA of the CDR3: TGCAGTGCTAGAGCAGCGGGACAGGGTCAGCCCCAGCATTTT. V gene TRBV20-1 combines with J gene TRBJ1-5; TRBD1 matches 9 bases. After removal of 1 base from V and 6 bases from J, the junction contained 4 bases not matched to a gene. The CDR3 runs to 14 residues. Looked up from germline, CDR1 is DFQATT and CDR2 is SNEGSKA (reference sequence).

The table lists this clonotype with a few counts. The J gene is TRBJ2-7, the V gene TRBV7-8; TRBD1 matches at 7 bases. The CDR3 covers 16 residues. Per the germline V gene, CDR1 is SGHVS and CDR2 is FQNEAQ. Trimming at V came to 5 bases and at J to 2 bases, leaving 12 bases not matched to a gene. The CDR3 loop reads CASSPQGVGNTYEQYF. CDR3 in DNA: TGTGCCAGCAGCCCGCAGGGGGTTGGGAATACCTACGAGCAGTACTTC.

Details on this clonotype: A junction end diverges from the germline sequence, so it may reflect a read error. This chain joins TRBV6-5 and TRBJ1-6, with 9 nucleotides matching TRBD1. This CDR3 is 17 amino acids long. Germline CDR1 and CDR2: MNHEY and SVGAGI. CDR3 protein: CASSYSRDRAYNSPPHF. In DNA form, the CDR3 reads TGTGCCAGCAGTTACTCCCGGGACAGGGCTTATAATTCACCCCCCCACTTT.